These 13 T cell receptor beta chains were all obtained from the same sample, sequenced in a study of cytomegalovirus exposure and HLA in healthy donors. The PCR employed 60 Vbeta primers together with 13 Jbeta primers. Repertoires were generated with immunoSEQ multiplex PCR, while TCRdb's copy carries only in-frame clones and drops some. Among some 130,000 clones listed, more than 70% were seen once. The material sequenced was PBMCs. These receptors came from a man aged 40-49 years in good health and CMV-seronegative.

The chain uses TRBV6-4 and TRBJ2-1; weak D call: TRBD2 (6 bases). Trimming removed 0 bases from V and 5 bases from J, with 14 bases in between. The germline CDR1 and CDR2 sequences are MRHNA and SNTAGT. This CDR3 contains 16 residues. The CDR3 nucleotides are TGTGCCAGCAGTGACTCGGAGGTAGCGGCCGACAATGAGCAGTTCTTC. Protein: CASSDSEVAADNEQFF.

The chain uses TRBV30 and TRBJ2-1; perhaps TRBD1 as D (6 bases). The ends were cut back, 4 bases at V and 4 bases at J, with 11 bases in the middle. Germline V gene lookup returns CDR1 GTSNPN and CDR2 SVGIG (reference sequence). There are 13 residues in the CDR3. The CDR3 DNA reads TGTGCCTGGAACCTAGGGACATACAATGAGCAGTTCTTC. Its protein is CAWNLGTYNEQFF.

This clone turned up a few times. This chain joins TRBV6-6 and TRBJ2-2; D may be TRBD2 (6 bases). V was cut by 9 bases and J by 2 bases, with 19 bases left in between. Germline values: CDR1 MNHNY, CDR2 SVGAGI (reference sequence). The CDR3 length is 16 residues. DNA of the CDR3: TGTGCCAGTGCCACTGGAGGAGCGGGCAACACCGGGGAGCTGTTTTTT. This sequence encodes CASATGGAGNTGELFF.

This sequence joins TRBV4-2 and TRBJ1-3, with 12 positions matching TRBD1. From germline, CDR1 is LGHNA and CDR2 YNFKEQ. The CDR3 has 17 amino acids. The trim removed 3 bases at V and 3 bases at J, leaving 6 bases unmatched. The CDR3 here is CASSHAGTGGSGNTIYF. The CDR3 bases are TGTGCCAGCAGCCATGCCGGGACAGGGGGCAGTGGAAACACCATATATTTT.

This chain connects TRBV7-6 to TRBJ2-1; 12 nucleotides match TRBD2. This CDR3 spans 16 amino acids. V dropped 1 base and J dropped 5; count of bases not matched to a gene: 3. CDR1 is SGHVS and CDR2 is FNYEAQ in the germline V gene. This CDR3 is CASSLVRLAGDNEQFF. CDR3 coding DNA: TGTGCCAGCAGCTTAGTACGACTAGCGGGGGACAATGAGCAGTTCTTC.

Only one count was recorded for this clone. This chain joins TRBV5-1 and TRBJ2-1; D possibly corresponds to TRBD1 (6 bases). Trimming pared 0 bases from V and 4 bases from J, leaving 14 bases between. Germline V lookup: CDR1 SGHRS, CDR2 YFSETQ. There are 16 residues in the CDR3. CDR3 nucleotides: TGCGCCAGCAGCTTGGGGGGCCAACAGGGTTACAATGAGCAGTTCTTC. Protein product: CASSLGGQQGYNEQFF.

This clone has just a few counts. The chain carries TRBV25-1 and TRBJ2-6; D is uncertain. CDR3 size: 13 residues. V lost 6 bases and J 0 bases, leaving 3 bases between the germline ends. Germline lookup yields CDR1 MGHDK and CDR2 SYGVNS. CDR3 amino acids: CASSYSGANVLTF. CDR3 DNA: TGTGCCAGCAGCTACTCTGGGGCCAACGTCCTGACTTTC.

The V gene is TRBV19, the J gene TRBJ2-1; 10 bases agree with TRBD2. The CDR3 is 17 residues long. Germline CDR1 LNHDA, CDR2 SQIVND (reference sequence). Unmatched junction bases numbered 7, after V lost 5 bases and J lost 0 bases. The CDR3 loop reads CASSVLAGESSYNEQFF. The CDR3 DNA reads TGTGCCAGTAGTGTCCTAGCGGGAGAGAGCTCCTACAATGAGCAGTTCTTC.

The chain couples TRBV5-4 to TRBJ2-3; D not certain. The CDR3 covers 14 residues. Deletions cut 1 base from V and 0 bases from J, with 6 bases between. Germline CDR1 is SGHNT and CDR2 is YYREEE (reference sequence). CDR3 DNA sequence: TGTGCCAGCAGCTTGTGGCGGAGCACAGATACGCAGTATTTT. It translates to CASSLWRSTDTQYF.

V and J are TRBV7-3 and TRBJ2-2; D is possibly TRBD1 (5 bases). The V end lost 2 bases, the J end lost 5 bases, and 12 bases lay between the germline ends. CDR3 size: 15 residues. Germline V gives CDR1 SGHTA, CDR2 FQGTGA. The CDR3 sequence: CASSLATVNTGELFF. CDR3 nucleotides: TGTGCCAGCAGCTTAGCGACAGTGAATACCGGGGAGCTGTTTTTT.

A few counts support this clone. The V and J genes are TRBV30 and TRBJ2-1, with TRBD2 identical over 7 bases. The V gene's germline CDR1 is GTSNPN and CDR2 SVGIG (reference sequence). V was clipped by 1 base and J by 3 bases; unmatched bases: 6. The CDR3 is 15 amino acids. The CDR3 DNA follows: TGTGCCTGGAGTGCGGTGGCTAGCGGCTACAATGAGCAGTTCTTC. It codes for CAWSAVASGYNEQFF.

The chain recombines TRBV29-1 with TRBJ1-4; the D gene is possibly TRBD1 (5 bases). Germline-derived CDR1 and CDR2 are SQVTM and ANQGSEA. V lost 4 bases to trimming and J lost 0 bases, with 12 bases between them. This CDR3 is built from 15 residues. CDR3 loop: CSVGVGAATNEKLFF. CDR3 DNA: TGCAGCGTTGGGGTTGGGGCGGCAACTAATGAAAAACTGTTTTTT.

The chain combines TRBV5-1 with TRBJ2-7; a possible D gene is TRBD1 (5 bases). Germline loops: CDR1 SGHRS, CDR2 YFSETQ. CDR3 length: 15 amino acids. V was cut by 4 bases and J by 0 bases, with 14 bases left in between. The CDR3 here is CASSLTWGSSYEQYF. The CDR3 region has the DNA TGCGCCAGCAGCCTGACCTGGGGCAGCTCCTACGAGCAGTACTTC.